Listed here are 17 T cell receptor beta chains from one sample, sequenced in a study of T cells in localized non-small cell lung cancer. Sequencing was performed with immunoSEQ multiplex PCR; in TCRdb, only in-frame clones are kept and a portion is missing. The profile shows tens of thousands of clones, roughly three quarters of them singletons. The sample was PBMCs, taken before any cancer treatment. Receptor source: a woman between 40 and 69 years old with stage II squamous cell lung carcinoma.

This clone was observed a handful of times. This chain connects TRBV7-2 to TRBJ1-1; TRBD1 is a possible D gene (6 bases). This CDR3 has 15 residues. Germline V gives CDR1 SGHTA, CDR2 FQGNSA. The V gene lost 5 bases and the J gene lost 3 bases, with 16 bases spanning the gap. DNA for the CDR3: TGTGCCAGCAGCGTAACCACAGGGCTGGACACTGAAGCTTTCTTT. Translating it yields CASSVTTGLDTEAFF. Full variable domain (outside the CDR3, taken from reference TRBV7-2 and TRBJ1-1): GAGVSQSPSNKVTEKGKDVELRCDPISGHTALYWYRQSLGQGLEFLIYFQGNSAPDKSGLPSDRFSAERTGGSVSTLTIQRTQQEDSAVYLCASSVTTGLDTEAFFGQGTRLTVV.

In DNA, the CDR3 is TGTGCCAGCAGTAAGGGACAGGGCTACCAAGAGACCCAGTACTTC. It codes for CASSKGQGYQETQYF. V and J are TRBV28 and TRBJ2-5, with 9 bases aligning to TRBD1. The CDR3 covers 15 residues. The germline V gene encodes CDR1 MDHEN and CDR2 SYDVKM. V was pared by 5 bases and J by 0 bases, with 4 bases of the junction left unmatched.

This chain connects TRBV18 to TRBJ2-2; 11 bases line up with TRBD2. V trimming: 6 bases; J trimming: 4 bases; junction bases outside the gene matches: 10. Germline V gene lookup returns CDR1 KGHSH and CDR2 LQKENI. This CDR3 comprises 17 residues. CDR3: CASSLMDGTSGTGELFF. For the CDR3, the DNA is TGTGCCAGCTCCCTCATGGACGGGACTAGCGGCACCGGGGAGCTGTTTTTT.

In this sample, this clone turned up once. In DNA form, the CDR3 reads TGCGCCAGCAGCTTGGATCCAGCGGGAGGGAATGAGCAGTTCTTC. As protein: CASSLDPAGGNEQFF. V and J are TRBV5-1 and TRBJ2-1; 10 nucleotides line up with TRBD2. Trimming at V came to 0 bases and at J to 7 bases, leaving 4 bases not matched to a gene. Germline values: CDR1 SGHRS, CDR2 YFSETQ. The CDR3 covers 15 residues.

The J gene is TRBJ2-5, the V gene TRBV28, with TRBD1 matching over 7 bases. This CDR3 has 15 amino acids. CDR1 and CDR2 (germline): MDHEN, SYDVKM. J gave up 1 base and V 1 base, and 3 bases lay outside the gene matches. CDR3 DNA sequence: TGTGCCAGCAGTTTATCGACAGGGCCCCAAGAGACCCAGTACTTC. Translated, it gives CASSLSTGPQETQYF.

The rearrangement uses TRBV18 and TRBJ2-7; D not certain. Germline V gives CDR1 KGHSH, CDR2 LQKENI. The ends were cut back, 5 bases at V and 4 bases at J, with 21 bases in the middle. CDR3 length equals 16 residues. The CDR3: CASSTSPVSLRYEQYF. DNA of the CDR3: TGTGCCAGCTCAACCTCGCCCGTATCCCTTAGGTACGAGCAGTACTTC.

This clone was seen only a few times. This chain connects TRBV19 to TRBJ1-5; D is unresolved. Germline CDR1 reads LNHDA; CDR2 reads SQIVND (reference sequence). The CDR3 covers 14 residues. V was shortened by 7 bases and J by 3 bases, with 13 bases between the two germline ends. CDR3 in DNA: TGTGCCAGTAACGACCTGGGCGACAATCAGCCCCAGCATTTT. Its protein product is CASNDLGDNQPQHF.

The rearrangement links TRBV2 to TRBJ2-3; D not resolved. This CDR3 spans 11 amino acids. Trimming pared 8 bases from V and 6 bases from J, leaving 9 bases between. CDR1 and CDR2 from the germline V gene are SNHLY and FYNNEI. CDR3 nucleotide sequence: TGTGCCAGCGACTTGTCGGATACGCAGTATTTT. Its translation is CASDLSDTQYF.

The chain uses TRBV5-1 and TRBJ2-2; TRBD1 matches at 7 bases. V shed 0 bases and J 1 base; nucleotides not matched to a gene: 3. CDR3 length equals 16 residues. Germline CDR1 is SGHRS and CDR2 is YFSETQ. The chain's CDR3 is CASSLEGALNTGELFF. The CDR3 DNA reads as TGCGCCAGCAGCTTGGAGGGGGCCCTGAACACCGGGGAGCTGTTTTTT. Filled out from reference TRBV5-1 and TRBJ2-2, the complete variable domain reads KAGVTQTPRYLIKTRGQQVTLSCSPISGHRSVSWYQQTPGQGLQFLFEYFSETQRNKGNFPGRFSGRQFSNSRSEMNVSTLELGDSALYLCASSLEGALNTGELFFGEGSRLTVL.

This chain links TRBV5-6 with TRBJ2-5; D possibly matches TRBD1 or TRBD2 (5 bases each). V dropped 0 bases and J dropped 4 bases, with 19 bases sitting between them. The germline V gene has CDR1 SGHDT and CDR2 YYEEEE. This CDR3 contains 17 residues. CDR3 sequence reads: CASSLAGGRTWGETQYF. In DNA, the CDR3 is TGTGCCAGCAGCTTGGCTGGGGGACGGACCTGGGGAGAGACCCAGTACTTC.

The chain uses TRBV6-6 and TRBJ1-5, with D possibly matching TRBD1 (5 bases). The CDR3 contains 16 residues. The V gene lost 6 bases and the J gene lost 6 bases, with 21 bases spanning the gap. CDR1 and CDR2 (germline): MNHNY, SVGAGI (reference sequence). The CDR3, as DNA: TGTGCCAGCAGCCGCCGGGACGCAGTTTCTAGTCAGCCCCAGCATTTT. It translates to CASSRRDAVSSQPQHF.

The chain links TRBV9 to TRBJ2-1; TRBD2 matches at 8 bases. J was trimmed by 3 bases and V by 5 bases; bases with no gene match: 7. The CDR3 is 15 amino acids. CDR1 and CDR2 from the germline V gene are SGDLS and YYNGEE. CDR3 residues: CASSPGSGSYNEQFF. The CDR3 DNA is TGTGCCAGCAGTCCGGGCAGCGGGAGCTACAATGAGCAGTTCTTC.

The table lists this clone with a count of one. J is TRBJ1-6 and V is TRBV10-2; 11 bases match TRBD1. Germline V gene sequence: CDR1 WSHSY, CDR2 SAAADI. Germline trimming cut 2 bases from V and 6 bases from J; bases unmatched to any gene: 9. The CDR3 covers 18 residues. In DNA form, the CDR3 reads TGCGCCAGCAGTGAGAAAGTATCCGGGACAGGGGGTAATTCACCCCTCCACTTT. This codes for CASSEKVSGTGGNSPLHF.

V is TRBV7-3 and J is TRBJ2-1, with D possibly being TRBD1 (6 bases). The germline V gene encodes CDR1 SGHTA and CDR2 FQGTGA. The CDR3 is made up of 15 amino acids. Between the trimmed V and J ends, which lost 1 base and 6 bases, there was a span of 13 bases. The CDR3 loop is CASSLRDTNPNEQFF. CDR3 nucleotide sequence: TGTGCCAGCAGCTTAAGGGACACCAACCCCAATGAGCAGTTCTTC. Combining the CDR3 with reference TRBV7-3 and TRBJ2-1 gives the whole variable domain GAGVSQTPSNKVTEKGKYVELRCDPISGHTALYWYRQSLGQGPEFLIYFQGTGAADDSGLPNDRFFAVRPEGSVSTLKIQRTERGDSAVYLCASSLRDTNPNEQFFGPGTRLTVL.

This sequence joins TRBV11-2 and TRBJ2-5; no reliable D call. The V gene's germline CDR1 is SGHAT and CDR2 FQNNGV. This CDR3 region has 14 residues. V lost 4 bases and J 1 base, leaving 10 bases between the germline ends. CDR3 DNA: TGTGCCAGCAGCTCCGGCCCTTTCCAAGAGACCCAGTACTTC. Protein sequence: CASSSGPFQETQYF.

This clone was found once. This chain links TRBV7-2 with TRBJ1-1; D remains ambiguous. Germline V gene sequence: CDR1 SGHTA, CDR2 FQGNSA. Trimming took 3 bases from V and 7 from J, leaving 9 bases between them. The CDR3 runs to 12 residues. The CDR3 loop is CASSFLTYEAFF. The DNA of the CDR3 is TGTGCCAGCAGCTTTCTGACATATGAAGCTTTCTTT.

Only one count was recorded for this clone. The rearrangement links TRBV6-5 to TRBJ1-1, with 7 nucleotides matching TRBD1. The CDR3 covers 14 residues. V lost 6 bases, J lost 1 base, and 5 bases stayed unmatched. Germline V gives CDR1 MNHEY, CDR2 SVGAGI. The CDR3 nucleotides are TGTGCCAGCAGAACCGGGACAGCGAACACTGAAGCTTTCTTT. It specifies CASRTGTANTEAFF.